The entry below describes one TCR beta chain. What it binds is unknown. This sample was taken from a study of cytomegalovirus exposure and HLA in healthy donors. Primers for the PCR totalled 60 Vbeta and 13 Jbeta. Using immunoSEQ multiplex PCR, the repertoire was profiled, and TCRdb retains in-frame clones only, with some absent. Of some 170,000 clones listed, 80% to 85% were seen once; the top ten hold 2.2%. There are 13 residues in the CDR3. Looked up from germline, CDR1 is MNHEY and CDR2 is SMNVEV (reference sequence). Study observations and caveats: A few CMV-associated chains were confirmed in vitro to be specific for CMV antigens. By a later analysis, the bulk of CMV-associated TCR beta chains appeared HLA-restricted. Later analysis identified about 18,000 TCR beta sequences associated with HLA alleles, using a false discovery rate threshold of 0.05.

Healthy individuals who donated bone marrow served as the donors. The V call is TRBV27, the J call TRBJ2-5; 10 positions match TRBD2. The closer fit of TRBJ2-7 to the DNA end suggests the J call may be wrong. The sequence derives from a woman aged 30 to 39 in good health and CMV-seronegative. The sequenced material came from PBMCs. The CDR3: CASRLAGDYEQYF. The DNA of the CDR3 is TGTGCCAGCCGTCTAGCGGGAGACTACGAGCAGTACTTC.